This T cell receptor (beta chain) originates from a study of OX40 agonist ivuxolimab in advanced cancers. As for the study in general: Three partial responders included one hepatocellular carcinoma patient and two cutaneous melanoma patients. Findings and caveats of the study: On average, CD8+ T cells had more expanded clones than CD4+.

To note about this clone: What it binds is not known.

Only in-frame clones appear in the TCRdb table, and some are missing; sequencing was by immunoSEQ multiplex PCR. The sample lists approximately 28,000 clones, 84% occurring once. CDR1 SGHAT and CDR2 FQNNGV come from the germline V gene. The length of the CDR3 is 11 residues. V lost 4 bases and J lost 11, with 11 bases in between. Sequencing used CD4+ or CD8+ T cells sorted from blood, obtained in a trial of the OX40 agonist ivuxolimab. The genes are TRBV11-2 and TRBJ1-1; D may be TRBD1 (5 bases). The TCR comes from an adult with an advanced solid tumor such as melanoma, head and neck, liver or kidney cancer. The CDR3 region has the DNA TGTGCCAGCAGCTCGGGGGTGTGGGCTTTCTTT. This sequence encodes CASSSGVWAFF.